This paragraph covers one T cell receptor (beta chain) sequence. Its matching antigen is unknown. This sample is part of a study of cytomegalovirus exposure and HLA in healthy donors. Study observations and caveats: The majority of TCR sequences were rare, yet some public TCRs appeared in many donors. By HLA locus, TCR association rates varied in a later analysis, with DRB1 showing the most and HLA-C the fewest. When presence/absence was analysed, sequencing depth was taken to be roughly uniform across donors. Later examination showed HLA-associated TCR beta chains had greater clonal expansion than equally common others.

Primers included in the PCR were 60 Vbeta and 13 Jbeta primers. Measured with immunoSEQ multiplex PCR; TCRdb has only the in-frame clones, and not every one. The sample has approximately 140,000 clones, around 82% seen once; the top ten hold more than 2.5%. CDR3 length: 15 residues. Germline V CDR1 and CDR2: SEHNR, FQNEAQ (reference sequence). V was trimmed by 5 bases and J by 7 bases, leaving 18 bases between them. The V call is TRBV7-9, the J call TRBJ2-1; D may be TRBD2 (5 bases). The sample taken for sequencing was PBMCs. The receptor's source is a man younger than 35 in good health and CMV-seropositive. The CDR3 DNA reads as TGTGCCAGCAGCCCCCATGCCCTTCGAGGGAATGAGCAGTTCTTC. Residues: CASSPHALRGNEQFF.